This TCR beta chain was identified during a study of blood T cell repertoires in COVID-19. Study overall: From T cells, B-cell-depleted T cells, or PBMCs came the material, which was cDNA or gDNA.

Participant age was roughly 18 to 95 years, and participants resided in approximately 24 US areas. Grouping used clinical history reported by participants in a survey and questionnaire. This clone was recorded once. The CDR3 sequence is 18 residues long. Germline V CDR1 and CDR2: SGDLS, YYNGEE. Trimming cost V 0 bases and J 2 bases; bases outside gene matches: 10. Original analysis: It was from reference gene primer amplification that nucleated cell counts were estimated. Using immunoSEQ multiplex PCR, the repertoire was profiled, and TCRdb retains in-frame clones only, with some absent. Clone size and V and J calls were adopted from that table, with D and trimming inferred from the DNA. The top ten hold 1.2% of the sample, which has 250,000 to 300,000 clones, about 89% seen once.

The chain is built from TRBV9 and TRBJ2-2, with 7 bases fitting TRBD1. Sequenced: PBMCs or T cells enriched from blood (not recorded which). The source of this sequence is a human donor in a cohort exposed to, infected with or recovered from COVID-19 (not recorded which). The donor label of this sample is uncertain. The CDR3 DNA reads TGTGCCAGCAGCGTAGGAGGCTCGGGGACAGCAAACACCGGGGAGCTGTTTTTT. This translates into CASSVGGSGTANTGELFF.